This T cell receptor beta chain was recorded in a study of cytomegalovirus exposure and HLA in healthy donors. Overall study findings and caveats: Cytomegalovirus association was assigned to more than 150 TCR beta chains.

About this clone itself: Its antigen is unidentified.

CDR3 size: 14 residues. The germline CDR1 and CDR2 sequences are LNHNV and YYDKDF (reference sequence). The ends lost 2 bases at V and 5 bases at J; junction bases unmatched: 2. Assay used: immunoSEQ multiplex PCR; TCRdb lists only in-frame clones, some missing. The data contain 55,000 to 70,000 clones, more than 85% of them singletons. The specimen sequenced was PBMCs. The TCR sequence derives from a woman in her twenties or thirties in good health and CMV-seronegative. The J gene is TRBJ1-1, the V gene TRBV15; 10 bases are shared with TRBD1. The CDR3, as DNA: TGTGCCACCAGCAGAACGGACAGGGGGACTGAAGCTTTCTTT. Translated, it gives CATSRTDRGTEAFF.